This T cell receptor (beta chain) was identified during a study of blood T cell repertoires in COVID-19. Clones were sequenced by immunoSEQ multiplex PCR, and TCRdb holds only the in-frame ones, with some missing. The sample records 30,000 to 45,000 clones, 87% being singletons. Germline loops: CDR1 MNHNY, CDR2 SVGAGI (reference sequence). V was pared by 5 bases and J by 1 base, with 11 bases between. The CDR3 loop spans 14 amino acids. The chain links TRBV6-6 to TRBJ1-1; unclear D gene. The TCR originated in a human donor in a cohort sampled during active COVID-19. The specimen sequenced was peripheral blood. The chain's CDR3 is CASSNHFRNTEAFF. DNA of the CDR3: TGTGCCAGCAGTAATCACTTTAGGAACACTGAAGCTTTCTTT.